Each of the 4 T cell receptor beta chains below was sequenced from the same sample in a study of cytomegalovirus exposure and HLA in healthy donors. PCR primers comprised 60 Vbeta and 13 Jbeta primers. Measured with immunoSEQ multiplex PCR; TCRdb has only the in-frame clones, and not every one. The data contain under 200,000 clones, roughly nine tenths of them singletons. The specimen sequenced was PBMCs. These receptors were collected from a woman aged 25 to 39 in good health and CMV-seronegative.

The chain uses TRBV19 and TRBJ1-4; 10 bases line up with TRBD1. Germline V lookup: CDR1 LNHDA, CDR2 SQIVND (reference sequence). With V trimmed by 5 bases and J by 8 bases, 8 bases remained unmatched. There are 15 residues in the CDR3. CDR3 amino acids: CASSPGTGVLEKLFF. CDR3 DNA sequence: TGTGCCAGTAGTCCCGGGACAGGGGTATTGGAAAAACTGTTTTTT. Complete variable domain (other parts from reference TRBV19 and TRBJ1-4): DGGITQSPKYLFRKEGQNVTLSCEQNLNHDAMYWYRQDPGQGLRLIYYSQIVNDFQKGDIAEGYSVSREKKESFPLTVTSAQKNPTAFYLCASSPGTGVLEKLFFGSGTQLSVL.

This clone was recorded only once. This rearrangement joins TRBV7-2 to TRBJ2-7; 8 bases agree with TRBD2. This CDR3 has 16 residues. Per the germline V gene, CDR1 is SGHTA and CDR2 is FQGNSA. Germline trimming cut 5 bases from V and 5 bases from J; bases unmatched to any gene: 14. The CDR3 spells CASSKRGLAGSHEQYF. CDR3 sequence (DNA): TGTGCCAGCAGCAAGCGCGGACTAGCTGGTAGTCACGAGCAGTACTTC.

V and J are TRBV5-4 and TRBJ2-7; a possible D gene is TRBD2 (6 bases). This CDR3 is 14 amino acids long. Germline assignment: CDR1 SGHNT and CDR2 YYREEE (reference sequence). V lost 3 bases and J lost 6, with 16 bases in between. The CDR3 region has the DNA TGTGCCAGCAGCTCCCGGGACCGGGGGTCCGAGCAGTACTTC. This codes for CASSSRDRGSEQYF. Full variable domain (rest looked up from reference TRBV5-4 and TRBJ2-7): ETGVTQSPTHLIKTRGQQVTLRCSSQSGHNTVSWYQQALGQGPQFIFQYYREEENGRGNFPPRFSGLQFPNYSSELNVNALELDDSALYLCASSSRDRGSEQYFGPGTRLTVT.

This clone was found a few times. The chain couples TRBV6-5 to TRBJ2-7; D uncertain. From germline, CDR1 is MNHEY and CDR2 SVGAGI. V was pared by 0 bases and J by 1 base, with 4 bases between. The CDR3 is 13 residues long. CDR3 sequence (DNA): TGTGCCAGCAGTTACTCAGCTTCCTACGAGCAGTACTTC. Protein product: CASSYSASYEQYF.